The clone carrying this T cell receptor (beta chain) came up a few times. Produced via immunoSEQ multiplex PCR; TCRdb's table is partial and in-frame only. The profile covers 8,500 to 13,000 clones, with roughly 91% appearing a single time and 5% to 6.5% taken by the ten largest. The V segment lost 3 bases and the J segment 9 bases; nucleotides outside the gene matches: 20. CDR1 and CDR2 (germline): LGHNA, YNFKEQ. CDR3 length: 19 amino acids. The sample belongs to a study of T cell changes during pregnancy in multiple sclerosis. The sample consisted of CD8+ T cells from peripheral blood mononuclear cells, taken in the first trimester of pregnancy. The sequence was collected from a female donor in good health, enrolled as a control in a pregnancy study. The rearrangement uses TRBV4-2 and TRBJ1-6; 7 bases fit TRBD1. CDR3 amino acids: CASSHLQGTEEGGGSPLHF. The CDR3 nucleotides are TGTGCCAGCAGCCACCTGCAGGGGACAGAAGAGGGTGGGGGTTCACCCCTCCACTTT.